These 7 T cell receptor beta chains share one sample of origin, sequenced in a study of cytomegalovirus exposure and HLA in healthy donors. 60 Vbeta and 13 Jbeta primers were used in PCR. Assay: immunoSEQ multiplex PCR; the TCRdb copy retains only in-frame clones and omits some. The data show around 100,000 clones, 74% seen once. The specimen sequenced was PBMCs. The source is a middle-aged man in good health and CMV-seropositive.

This chain's CDR3 is CASRHLRTSGRKYEQYF. DNA of the CDR3: TGTGCCAGCAGACACCTAAGGACTAGCGGGAGGAAGTACGAGCAGTACTTC. The V call is TRBV11-2, the J call TRBJ2-7, with 14 nucleotides matching TRBD2. Germline V gene sequence: CDR1 SGHAT, CDR2 FQNNGV. This CDR3 is 17 amino acids long. J was trimmed by 4 bases and V by 6 bases; bases with no gene match: 11.

The CDR3 DNA sequence: TGTGCCAGCAGCTTAGGGACTAGCGGGAGTGGTGAGCAGTTCTTC. It encodes CASSLGTSGSGEQFF. V is TRBV5-4 and J is TRBJ2-1; 14 bases align to TRBD2. CDR3 length: 15 residues. After removal of 2 bases from V and 9 bases from J, the junction contained 4 bases not matched to a gene. The V gene's germline CDR1 is SGHNT and CDR2 YYREEE (reference sequence).

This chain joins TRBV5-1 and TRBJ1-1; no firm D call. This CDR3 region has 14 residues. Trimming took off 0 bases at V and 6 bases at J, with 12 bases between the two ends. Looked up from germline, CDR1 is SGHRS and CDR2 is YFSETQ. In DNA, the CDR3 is TGCGCCAGCAGCTTGGACGGCGGCGGGGCTGAAGCTTTCTTT. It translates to CASSLDGGGAEAFF.

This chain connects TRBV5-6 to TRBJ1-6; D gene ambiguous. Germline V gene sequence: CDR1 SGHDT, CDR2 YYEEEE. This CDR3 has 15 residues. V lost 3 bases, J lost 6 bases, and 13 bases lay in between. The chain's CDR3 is CASSYETGTNSPLHF. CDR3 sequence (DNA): TGTGCCAGCAGCTATGAGACTGGAACTAATTCACCCCTCCACTTT.

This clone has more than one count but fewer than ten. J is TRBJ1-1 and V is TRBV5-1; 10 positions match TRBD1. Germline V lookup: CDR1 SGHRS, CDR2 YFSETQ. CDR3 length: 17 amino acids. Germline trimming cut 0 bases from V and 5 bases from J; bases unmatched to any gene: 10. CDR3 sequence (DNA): TGCGCCAGCAGCTTGGAGGGACAGGGGATGGGAGGAACTGAAGCTTTCTTT. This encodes CASSLEGQGMGGTEAFF. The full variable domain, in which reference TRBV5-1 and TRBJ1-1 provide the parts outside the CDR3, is KAGVTQTPRYLIKTRGQQVTLSCSPISGHRSVSWYQQTPGQGLQFLFEYFSETQRNKGNFPGRFSGRQFSNSRSEMNVSTLELGDSALYLCASSLEGQGMGGTEAFFGQGTRLTVV.

DNA for the CDR3: TGTGCCAGCAGTGGGACAGTTTTAAATGGCTACACCTTC. This translates into CASSGTVLNGYTF. This chain uses TRBV6-1 with TRBJ1-2; TRBD1 might be the D (6 bases). Germline-derived CDR1 and CDR2 are MNHNS and SASEGT. The CDR3 has 13 amino acids. The V and J ends lost 4 bases and 6 bases respectively, with 12 bases between them.

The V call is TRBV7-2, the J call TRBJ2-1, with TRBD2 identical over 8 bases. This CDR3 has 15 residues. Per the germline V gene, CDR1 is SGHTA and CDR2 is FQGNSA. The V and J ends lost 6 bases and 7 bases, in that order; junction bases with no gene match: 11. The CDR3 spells CASSSRAGGGNEQFF. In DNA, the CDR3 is TGTGCCAGCAGTTCCCGGGCGGGGGGAGGTAATGAGCAGTTCTTC.